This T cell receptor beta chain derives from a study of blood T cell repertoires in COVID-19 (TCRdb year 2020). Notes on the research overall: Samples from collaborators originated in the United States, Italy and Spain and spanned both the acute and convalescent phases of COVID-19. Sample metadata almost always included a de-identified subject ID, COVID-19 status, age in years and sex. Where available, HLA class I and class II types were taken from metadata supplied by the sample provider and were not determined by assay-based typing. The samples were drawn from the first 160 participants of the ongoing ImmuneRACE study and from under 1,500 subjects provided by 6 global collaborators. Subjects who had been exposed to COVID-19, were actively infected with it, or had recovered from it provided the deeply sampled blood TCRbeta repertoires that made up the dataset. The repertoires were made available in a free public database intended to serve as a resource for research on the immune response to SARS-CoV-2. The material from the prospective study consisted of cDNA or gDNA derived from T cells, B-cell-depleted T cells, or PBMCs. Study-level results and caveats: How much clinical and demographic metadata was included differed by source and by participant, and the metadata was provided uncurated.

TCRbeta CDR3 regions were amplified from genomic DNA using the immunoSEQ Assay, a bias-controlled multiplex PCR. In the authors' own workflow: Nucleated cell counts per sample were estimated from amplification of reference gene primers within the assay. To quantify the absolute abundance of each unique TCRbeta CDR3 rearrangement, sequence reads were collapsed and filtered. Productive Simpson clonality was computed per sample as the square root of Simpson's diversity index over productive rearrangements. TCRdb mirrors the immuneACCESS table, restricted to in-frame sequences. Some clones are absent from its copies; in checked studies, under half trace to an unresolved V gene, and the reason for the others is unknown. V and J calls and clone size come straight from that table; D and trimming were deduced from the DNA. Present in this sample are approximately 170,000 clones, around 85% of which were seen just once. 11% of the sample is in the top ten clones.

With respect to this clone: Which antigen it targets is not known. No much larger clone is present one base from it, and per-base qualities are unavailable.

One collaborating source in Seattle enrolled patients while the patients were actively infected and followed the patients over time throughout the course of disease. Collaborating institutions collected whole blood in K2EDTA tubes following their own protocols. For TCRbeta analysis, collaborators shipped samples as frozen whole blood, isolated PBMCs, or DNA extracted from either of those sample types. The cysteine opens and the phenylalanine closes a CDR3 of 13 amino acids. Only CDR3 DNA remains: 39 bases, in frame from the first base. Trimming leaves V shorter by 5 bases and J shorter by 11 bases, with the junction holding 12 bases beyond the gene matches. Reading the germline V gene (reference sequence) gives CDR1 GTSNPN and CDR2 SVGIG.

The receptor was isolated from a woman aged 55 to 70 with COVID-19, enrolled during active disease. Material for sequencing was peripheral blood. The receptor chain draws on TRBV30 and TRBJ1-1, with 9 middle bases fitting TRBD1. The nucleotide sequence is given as TGTGCCTGGGAACAGGGGGCGATTACTAGGGCTTTCTTT. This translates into CAWEQGAITRAFF.